This T cell receptor beta chain was sequenced during a study of blood T cell repertoires in COVID-19. In the study overall: COVID-19 samples collected from the United States, Italy and Spain covered acute and convalescent phases.

Produced via immunoSEQ multiplex PCR; TCRdb's table is partial and in-frame only. The sample records nearly 100,000 clones, almost 85% being singletons. Sequenced input: peripheral blood. This sequence was found in a man between 65 and 80 years old with acute or convalescent COVID-19.

The chain's CDR3 is CATSGWGQGNYGYTF. In nucleotides, the CDR3 is TGTGCCACCAGTGGCTGGGGACAGGGGAACTATGGCTACACCTTC. The chain recombines TRBV24-1 with TRBJ1-2; TRBD1 agrees at 10 bases. The trim removed 5 bases at V and 2 bases at J, leaving 4 bases unmatched. CDR1 and CDR2 (germline): KGHDR, SFDVKD. The CDR3 is 15 residues long.